This T cell receptor beta chain comes out of a study of cytomegalovirus exposure and HLA in healthy donors. 13 Jbeta primers and 60 Vbeta primers were used for the PCR. Using immunoSEQ multiplex PCR, the repertoire was profiled, and TCRdb retains in-frame clones only, with some absent. The data contain 45,000 to 65,000 clones, about 77% of them seen just once; the ten biggest clones take up about 3%. This clone was detected a few times. Other DNA sequences within the sample encode an identical CDR3. Germline V lookup: CDR1 SGDLS, CDR2 YYNGEE. Trimming at V came to 0 bases and at J to 4 bases, leaving 1 base not matched to a gene. The CDR3 is made up of 14 amino acids.

Input material: PBMCs. This receptor was obtained from a woman in her forties in good health and CMV-seropositive. The V and J genes are TRBV9 and TRBJ2-7, with TRBD2 identical over 10 bases. The CDR3 here is CASSVASGGYEQYF. The CDR3 DNA reads as TGTGCCAGCAGCGTAGCTAGCGGGGGTTACGAGCAGTACTTC. Full variable domain (rest looked up from reference TRBV9 and TRBJ2-7): DSGVTQTPKHLITATGQRVTLRCSPRSGDLSVYWYQQSLDQGLQFLIQYYNGEERAKGNILERFSAQQFPDLHSELNLSSLELGDSALYFCASSVASGGYEQYFGPGTRLTVT.